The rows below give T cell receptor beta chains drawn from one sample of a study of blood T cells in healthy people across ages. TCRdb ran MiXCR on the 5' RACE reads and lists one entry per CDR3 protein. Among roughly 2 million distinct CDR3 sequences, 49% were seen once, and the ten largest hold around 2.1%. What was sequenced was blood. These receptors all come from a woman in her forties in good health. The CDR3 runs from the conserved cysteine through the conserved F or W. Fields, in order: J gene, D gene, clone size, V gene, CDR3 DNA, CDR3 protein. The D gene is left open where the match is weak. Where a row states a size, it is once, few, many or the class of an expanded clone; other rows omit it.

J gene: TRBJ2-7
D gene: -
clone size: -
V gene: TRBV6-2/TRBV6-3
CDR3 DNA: TGTGCCAGCGAGAATTGGTACCCCTACGAGCAGTACTTC
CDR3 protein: CASENWYPYEQYF

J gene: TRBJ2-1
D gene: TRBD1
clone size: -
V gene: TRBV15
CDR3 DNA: TGTGCCACCAGCAGAGGTCCGGGACAGGGAGAGAATGAGCAGTTCTTC
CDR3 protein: CATSRGPGQGENEQFF

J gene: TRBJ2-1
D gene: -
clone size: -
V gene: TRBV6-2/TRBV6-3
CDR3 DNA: TGTGCCAGCAGTGACCTTTCTTATTACAATGAGCAGTTCTTC
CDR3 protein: CASSDLSYYNEQFF

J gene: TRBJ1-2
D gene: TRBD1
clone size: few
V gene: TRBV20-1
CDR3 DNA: TGCAGTGCCCCCAAGGGGGCGCAACTTAACTATGGCTACACCTTC
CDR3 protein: CSAPKGAQLNYGYTF

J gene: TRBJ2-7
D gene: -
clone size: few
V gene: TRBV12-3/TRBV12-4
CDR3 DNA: TGTGCCAGCAGGAAGGGCAACCCCCTGGAGGAGCAGTACTTC
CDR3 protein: CASRKGNPLEEQYF

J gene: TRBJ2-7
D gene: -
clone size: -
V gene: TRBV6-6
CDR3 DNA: TGTGCCAGCAGTTCCCTAGGGGCAGGGAGCTCCTACGAGCTGTACTTC
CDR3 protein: CASSSLGAGSSYELYF

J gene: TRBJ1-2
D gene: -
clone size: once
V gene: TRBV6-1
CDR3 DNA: TGTGCCAGCAGTGAAGCCTTTGGGGGCTATGGCTACACCTTC
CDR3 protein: CASSEAFGGYGYTF

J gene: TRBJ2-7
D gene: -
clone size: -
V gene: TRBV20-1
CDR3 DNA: TGCAGTGCCCACGGGTATACGAGCTCCTACGAGCAGTACTTC
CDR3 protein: CSAHGYTSSYEQYF

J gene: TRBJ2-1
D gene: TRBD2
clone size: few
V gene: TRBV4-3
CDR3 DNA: TGCGCCAGCAGCCCCCGGACTAGCTTGAATGAGCAGTTCTTC
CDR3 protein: CASSPRTSLNEQFF

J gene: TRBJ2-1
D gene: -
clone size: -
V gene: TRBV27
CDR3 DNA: TGTGCCACCCAGCACACCTGGTCGGTTATGGATGAGCAGTTCTTC
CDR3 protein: CATQHTWSVMDEQFF

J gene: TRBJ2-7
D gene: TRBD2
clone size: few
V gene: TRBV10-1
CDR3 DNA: TGCGCCAGCAGTGAGTTACTAGCGGGAGGAACCTACGAGCAGTACTTC
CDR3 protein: CASSELLAGGTYEQYF

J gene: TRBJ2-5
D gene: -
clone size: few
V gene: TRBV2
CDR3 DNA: TGTGCCAGCGGGAGGGGGCCTATCCAAGAGACCCAGTACTTC
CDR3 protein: CASGRGPIQETQYF

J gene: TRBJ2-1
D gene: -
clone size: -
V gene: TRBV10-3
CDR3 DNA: TGTTCAAACGGGGGGCCGTCCTACAATGAGCAGTTCTTC
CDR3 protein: CSNGGPSYNEQFF

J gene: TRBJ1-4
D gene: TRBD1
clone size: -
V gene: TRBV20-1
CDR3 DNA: TGCAGCGCTACCGGGACAGTGCGGTATAATGAAAAACTGTTTTTT
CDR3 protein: CSATGTVRYNEKLFF

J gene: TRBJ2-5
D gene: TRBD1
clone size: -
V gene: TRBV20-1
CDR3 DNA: TGCAGTGCAACGGACAGGGGTGACCAAGAGACCCAGTACTTC
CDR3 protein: CSATDRGDQETQYF

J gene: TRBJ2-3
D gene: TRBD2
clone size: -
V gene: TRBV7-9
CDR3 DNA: TGTGCCAGCAGCTCAAGAGTAGCGGGGGAAACAAGGGATACGCAGTATTTT
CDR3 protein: CASSSRVAGETRDTQYF

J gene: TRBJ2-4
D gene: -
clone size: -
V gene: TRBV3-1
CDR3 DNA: TGTGCCAGCAGCCAAGAGGGTCCAGCCAAAAACATTCAGTACTTC
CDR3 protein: CASSQEGPAKNIQYF

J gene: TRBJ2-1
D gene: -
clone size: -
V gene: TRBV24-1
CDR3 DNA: TGTGCCACCAGTGAACCGCAGGGTTATGAGCAGTTCTTC
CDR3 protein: CATSEPQGYEQFF

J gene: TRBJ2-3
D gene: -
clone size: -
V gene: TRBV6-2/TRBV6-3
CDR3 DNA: TGTGCCAGCAGTTTCCCCACAGACAGCCAGTCGTCAGATACGCAGTATTTT
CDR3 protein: CASSFPTDSQSSDTQYF

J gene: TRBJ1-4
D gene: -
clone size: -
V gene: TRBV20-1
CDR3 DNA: TGCAGTGCTATCACCGGAACTAATGAAAAACTGTTTTTT
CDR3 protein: CSAITGTNEKLFF